Shown below are 8 T cell receptor beta chains from a single sample sequenced in a study of blood T cell repertoires in COVID-19. Only in-frame clones appear in the TCRdb table, and some are missing; sequencing was by immunoSEQ multiplex PCR. The sample contains approximately 240,000 clones, about 86% of which appear only once. The sample consisted of PBMCs or T cells enriched from blood (not recorded which). All receptors come from a woman in her forties or fifties in a cohort exposed to, infected with or recovered from COVID-19 (not recorded which).

The chain carries TRBV28 and TRBJ2-7, with 8 bases fitting TRBD1. The CDR3 contains 11 residues. V was clipped by 3 bases and J by 12 bases; unmatched bases: 4. CDR1 MDHEN and CDR2 SYDVKM come from the germline V gene. As DNA, the CDR3 is TGTGCCAGCAGTTTGACAGGGGAAAGGTACTTC. Residues: CASSLTGERYF.

This sequence joins TRBV9 and TRBJ1-6; TRBD1 might be the D (5 bases). V dropped 4 bases and J dropped 5 bases, with 10 bases sitting between them. The CDR3 spans 14 residues. The germline CDR1 and CDR2 sequences are SGDLS and YYNGEE. The CDR3: CASSSAGDNSPLHF. The CDR3 DNA follows: TGTGCCAGCAGCTCCGCGGGGGATAATTCACCCCTCCACTTT.

This chain's CDR3 is CASRDQTVEAFF. The CDR3 DNA is TGTGCCAGCAGGGATCAGACAGTTGAAGCTTTCTTT. This chain uses TRBV2 with TRBJ1-1; D is perhaps TRBD1 (5 bases). The V gene's germline CDR1 is SNHLY and CDR2 FYNNEI. The CDR3 length is 12 residues. Trimming cost V 6 bases and J 7 bases, with 12 bases left between them.

V gene TRBV10-3 combines with J gene TRBJ1-2; D is unresolved. This CDR3 comprises 12 residues. CDR1 and CDR2 from the germline V gene are ENHRY and SYGVKD. Deletions cut 9 bases from V and 6 bases from J, with 14 bases between. The CDR3 DNA is TGTGCCATAAAAGGCGGAACTCATGGCTACACCTTC. As protein: CAIKGGTHGYTF.

This chain joins TRBV7-9 and TRBJ2-1; perhaps TRBD1 as D (6 bases). Germline V gene sequence: CDR1 SEHNR, CDR2 FQNEAQ (reference sequence). This CDR3 has 17 residues. V lost 0 bases to trimming and J lost 3 bases, with 15 bases between them. For the CDR3, the DNA is TGTGCCAGCAGCTTAGCGCTAGGGGGTCACCGCTACAATGAGCAGTTCTTC. Translation gives CASSLALGGHRYNEQFF.

This sequence joins TRBV19 and TRBJ2-6, with a weak D call TRBD2 (5 bases). V lost 7 bases, J lost 0 bases, and 13 bases lay in between. Germline lookup yields CDR1 LNHDA and CDR2 SQIVND (reference sequence). The CDR3 loop spans 16 amino acids. The CDR3 DNA sequence: TGTGCCAGTACCACTAGATTCGCCTCTGGGGCCAACGTCCTGACTTTC. The encoded protein is CASTTRFASGANVLTF.

This clone was seen only a few times. The chain combines TRBV10-3 with TRBJ1-1; D uncertain. The CDR3 has 13 amino acids. Germline V gives CDR1 ENHRY, CDR2 SYGVKD. The V end lost 7 bases, the J end lost 1 base, and 10 bases lay between the germline ends. The DNA of the CDR3 is TGTGCCATCACTCCCCAGGCGAACACTGAAGCTTTCTTT. It encodes CAITPQANTEAFF.

This chain links TRBV4-2 with TRBJ1-4; D unclear. The V end lost 4 bases, the J end lost 3 bases, and 9 bases lay between the germline ends. The CDR3 is 14 amino acids. Germline-derived CDR1 and CDR2 are LGHNA and YNFKEQ. The CDR3 here is CASSRQVSNEKLFF. The DNA of the CDR3 is TGTGCCAGCAGCCGACAAGTTTCTAATGAAAAACTGTTTTTT.